The source of this T cell receptor (beta chain) is a study of siplizumab effects on memory and regulatory T cells. Clones were sequenced by immunoSEQ multiplex PCR, and TCRdb holds only the in-frame ones, with some missing. The sample shows more than 9,500 clones, more than 45% of them seen only once. The authors cocultured the mixed lymphocyte reaction cells at 37 degrees C for 6 to 7 days. Stimulator PBMCs labelled with Violet Dye were mixed 1:1 with responder PBMCs labelled with CFSE. Overall study results and limits: Naive T cell populations appeared to exhibit greater diversity than memory cells and appeared to be major alloresponse contributors. Roughly 80-96% of proliferating CD4+ or CD8+ clones lacked an assignable naive or memory phenotype. Solely a minor proportion of alloreactive clones could be assigned to unstimulated subsets.

CDR1 and CDR2 (germline): SGHVS, FQNEAQ. The CDR3 contains 12 residues. Trimming removed 1 base at V and 5 bases at J, with 5 bases between. The table lists this clone with a few counts. Antigen unknown. The sequence derives from a human donor in good health; the cells came from an allogeneic mixed lymphocyte reaction. Some clones in this sample may be carry-over from other donors' samples. V is TRBV7-8 and J is TRBJ1-1; D gene unclear. The sequencing sample was made of CFSE-low (dividing) CD8+ T cells sorted from an allogeneic mixed lymphocyte reaction. CDR3 DNA sequence: TGTGCCAGCAGCTTAGAACCAACTGAAGCTTTCTTT. Translation: CASSLEPTEAFF.